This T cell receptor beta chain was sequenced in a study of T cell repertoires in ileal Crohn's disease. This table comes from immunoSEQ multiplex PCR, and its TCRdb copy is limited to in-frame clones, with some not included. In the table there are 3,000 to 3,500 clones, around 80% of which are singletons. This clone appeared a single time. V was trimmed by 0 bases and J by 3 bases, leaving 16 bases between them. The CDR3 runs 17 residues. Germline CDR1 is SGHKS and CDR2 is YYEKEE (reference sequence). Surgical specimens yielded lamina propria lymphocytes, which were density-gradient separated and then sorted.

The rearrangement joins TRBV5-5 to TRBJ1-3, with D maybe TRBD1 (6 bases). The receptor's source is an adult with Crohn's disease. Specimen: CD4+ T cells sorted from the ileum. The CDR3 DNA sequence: TGTGCCAGCAGCTTGGAACAGGGAACTTCGGGTGGAAACACCATATATTTT. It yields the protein CASSLEQGTSGGNTIYF.